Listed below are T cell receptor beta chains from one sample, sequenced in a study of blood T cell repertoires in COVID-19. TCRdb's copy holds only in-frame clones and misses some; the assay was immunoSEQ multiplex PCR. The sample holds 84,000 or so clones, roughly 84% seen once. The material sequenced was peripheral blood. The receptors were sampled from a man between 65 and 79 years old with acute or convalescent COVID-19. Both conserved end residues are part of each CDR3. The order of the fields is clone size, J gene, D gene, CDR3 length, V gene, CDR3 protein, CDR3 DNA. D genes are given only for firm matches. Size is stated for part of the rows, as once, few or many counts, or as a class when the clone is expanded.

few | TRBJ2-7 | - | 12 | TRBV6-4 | CATETVSYEQYF | TGTGCCACCGAGACAGTCTCCTACGAGCAGTACTTC
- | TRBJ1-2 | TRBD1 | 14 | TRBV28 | CASSAGGTGPGYTF | TGTGCCAGCAGTGCCGGTGGGACAGGGCCTGGCTACACCTTC
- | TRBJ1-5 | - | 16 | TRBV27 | CASSLFGGMGNQPQHF | TGTGCCAGCAGTTTATTCGGGGGAATGGGCAATCAGCCCCAGCATTTT
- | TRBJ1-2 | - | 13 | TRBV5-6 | CASSLPGLLGYTF | TGTGCCAGCAGCTTACCAGGGCTGCTTGGCTACACCTTC
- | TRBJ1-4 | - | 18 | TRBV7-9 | CASSSRSFGVRTNEKLFF | TGTGCCAGCAGTTCCCGGAGTTTCGGGGTGAGAACTAATGAAAAACTGTTTTTT
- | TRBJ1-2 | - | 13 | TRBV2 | CASSSDMLDVSTF | TGTGCCAGCAGTTCGGACATGTTGGATGTAAGCACCTTC
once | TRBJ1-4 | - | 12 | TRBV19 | CASSSKTPKLFF | TGTGCCAGTAGTAGTAAAACTCCAAAACTGTTTTTT
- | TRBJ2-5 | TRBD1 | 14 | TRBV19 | CASSTRDRQETQYF | TGTGCCAGTAGTACCCGGGACAGACAAGAGACCCAGTACTTC
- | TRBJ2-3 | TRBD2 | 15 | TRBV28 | CASRVAGGNTDTQYF | TGTGCCAGCAGAGTAGCGGGGGGCAACACAGATACGCAGTATTTT
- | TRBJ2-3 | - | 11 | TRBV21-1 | CASTKTDTQYF | TGTGCCAGCACTAAGACAGATACGCAGTATTTT
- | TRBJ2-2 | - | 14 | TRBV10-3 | CAIRSSTSTGELFF | TGTGCCATCAGGTCTAGCACCAGCACCGGGGAGCTGTTTTTT
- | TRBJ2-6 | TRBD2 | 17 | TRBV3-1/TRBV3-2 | CASSQLGGASGANVLTF | TGTGCCAGCAGCCAATTGGGAGGGGCTTCTGGGGCCAACGTCCTGACTTTC
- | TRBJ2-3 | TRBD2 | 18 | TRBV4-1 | CASSQGTGTSGVRDTQYF | TGCGCCAGCAGCCAAGGGACCGGGACTAGCGGGGTGAGAGATACGCAGTATTTT
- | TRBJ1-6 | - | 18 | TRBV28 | CASSPRRQPSSYNSPLHF | TGTGCCAGCAGCCCTCGACGACAGCCGAGCTCCTATAATTCACCCCTCCACTTT
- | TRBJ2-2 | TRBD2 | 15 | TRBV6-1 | CASSERDYFTGELFF | TGTGCCAGCAGTGAAAGGGACTACTTCACCGGGGAGCTGTTTTTT